Listed below are T cell receptor beta chains from one sample, sequenced in a study of blood T cell repertoires in COVID-19. The data were produced by immunoSEQ multiplex PCR, yet TCRdb's version contains in-frame clones alone and is incomplete. The top ten clones hold less than 11% of a sample with 210,000 or so clones, 65% to 85% of them seen once. The material sequenced was peripheral blood. These receptor sequences come from a woman older than 75 with acute or convalescent COVID-19. Each CDR3 is given with its conserved first and last residue. Fields, in order: V gene, D gene, J gene, clone size, CDR3 protein, CDR3 DNA. D genes are given only for firm matches. Size is stated for part of the rows, as once, few or many counts, or as a class when the clone is expanded.

TRBV19,NA,TRBJ2-7,NA,CASSGSGGPYEQYF,TGTGCCAGTAGTGGGTCAGGGGGGCCCTACGAGCAGTACTTC
TRBV27,NA,TRBJ1-4,few,CASSLFPRPSANAGTNEKLFF,TGTGCCAGCAGTTTATTTCCCAGACCCTCAGCTAATGCGGGAACTAATGAAAAACTGTTTTTT
TRBV7-9,TRBD1,TRBJ1-4,few,CASSFPTGQGAKLFF,TGTGCCAGCAGCTTCCCAACCGGACAGGGAGCAAAACTGTTTTTT
TRBV4-2,NA,TRBJ2-1,NA,CASSQDRAEQFF,TGTGCCAGCAGCCAAGATCGCGCGGAGCAGTTCTTC
TRBV6-5,TRBD2,TRBJ2-5,NA,CASSYRTRGETQYF,TGTGCCAGCAGTTACCGGACTAGAGGAGAGACCCAGTACTTC
TRBV21-1,NA,TRBJ1-5,NA,CASTGTGGEGVNQPQHF,TGTGCCAGCACCGGGACAGGGGGCGAAGGGGTCAATCAGCCCCAGCATTTT
TRBV7-3,TRBD2,TRBJ2-3,few,CASSLSTSGADTQYF,TGTGCCAGCAGCTTATCAACTAGCGGGGCCGATACGCAGTATTTT
TRBV28,NA,TRBJ2-3,NA,CASSLPAAGGTDTQYF,TGTGCCAGCAGTTTACCCGCGGCAGGGGGCACAGATACGCAGTATTTT
TRBV2,NA,TRBJ1-4,NA,CASSVPYEKLFF,TGTGCCAGCAGTGTCCCATATGAAAAACTGTTTTTT
TRBV18,TRBD1,TRBJ1-2,once,CASSPLTTGTGDYYGYTF,TGTGCCAGCTCACCGCTTACAACCGGGACAGGAGATTATTATGGCTACACCTTC
TRBV6-1,NA,TRBJ1-5,few,CASSDSRQVILQPQHF,TGTGCCAGCAGTGACAGTAGGCAGGTAATTTTACAGCCCCAGCATTTT
TRBV6-6,TRBD1,TRBJ1-2,NA,CASSYSGDSYGYTF,TGTGCCAGCAGTTACTCGGGGGACAGCTATGGCTACACCTTC
TRBV6-5,TRBD1,TRBJ2-1,NA,CASSDRGSSYNEQFF,TGTGCCAGCAGCGACAGGGGGAGCTCCTACAATGAGCAGTTCTTC
TRBV30,TRBD1,TRBJ2-1,once,CAWRTGQGYEAYNEQFF,TGTGCCTGGAGGACGGGACAGGGGTATGAGGCCTACAATGAGCAGTTCTTC
TRBV9,NA,TRBJ1-6,few,CASSPDRSHNSPLHF,TGTGCCAGCAGCCCCGACAGGTCCCATAATTCACCCCTCCACTTT
TRBV19,TRBD1,TRBJ2-3,NA,CASSRPRTGGTDTQYF,TGTGCCAGTAGCCGACCTCGGACAGGGGGCACAGATACGCAGTATTTT
TRBV13,NA,TRBJ2-3,NA,CASLGMGYTDTQYF,TGTGCCAGCCTCGGGATGGGGTACACAGATACGCAGTATTTT
TRBV18,NA,TRBJ2-7,NA,CASSPAAGQSYEQYF,TGTGCCAGCTCACCAGCGGCGGGACAGAGCTACGAGCAGTACTTC
TRBV9,TRBD1,TRBJ1-1,NA,CASSVAQGYTTEAFF,TGTGCCAGCAGCGTTGCACAGGGGTATACCACTGAAGCTTTCTTT
TRBV5-1,TRBD2,TRBJ2-2,NA,CASSSRLAGAAGELFF,TGCGCCAGCAGCTCCCGACTAGCGGGAGCGGCCGGGGAGCTGTTTTTT
TRBV6-2/TRBV6-3,NA,TRBJ1-3,NA,CASSYSGRAAGNTIYF,TGTGCCAGCAGTTACTCTGGGCGGGCAGCTGGAAACACCATATATTTT
TRBV6-6,NA,TRBJ1-1,NA,CASSYSIRGSAEAFF,TGTGCCAGCAGTTACTCGATACGGGGATCCGCTGAAGCTTTCTTT
TRBV19,NA,TRBJ2-7,NA,CASSNTPYEQYF,TGTGCCAGTAGTAACACCCCCTACGAGCAGTACTTC
TRBV2,NA,TRBJ2-5,few,CASSEGLRETQYF,TGTGCCAGCAGTGAAGGACTTAGGGAGACCCAGTACTTC
TRBV28,NA,TRBJ2-7,NA,CASSFVRGPSYEQYF,TGTGCCAGCAGTTTTGTACGAGGGCCTTCCTACGAGCAGTACTTC
TRBV10-3,TRBD1,TRBJ2-3,NA,CAISEGQGDTDTQYF,TGTGCCATCAGTGAGGGGCAGGGGGACACAGATACGCAGTATTTT
TRBV5-8,NA,TRBJ1-3,few,CASSYLGGRRGNTIYF,TGTGCCAGCAGCTACTTGGGGGGGCGTCGAGGAAACACCATATATTTT
TRBV28,NA,TRBJ2-7,NA,CASRARGGGLTSYEQYF,TGTGCCAGCAGGGCGCGGGGTGGGGGACTCACCTCCTACGAGCAGTACTTC
TRBV5-1,NA,TRBJ2-5,NA,CASSLSGSRVGETQYF,TGCGCCAGCAGCTTGTCCGGGAGCAGGGTGGGGGAGACCCAGTACTTC
TRBV4-3,NA,TRBJ1-1,NA,CASSQGLGAGNTEAFF,TGCGCCAGCAGCCAAGGCCTGGGGGCAGGGAACACTGAAGCTTTCTTT
TRBV28,TRBD1,TRBJ1-2,once,CATLGQGSGYTF,TGTGCCACTTTGGGACAGGGAAGTGGCTACACCTTC
TRBV7-2,NA,TRBJ2-5,few,CASSLQETQYF,TGTGCCAGCAGCTTACAGGAGACCCAGTACTTC
TRBV4-3,NA,TRBJ1-2,NA,CASSPGRGGNYGYTF,TGCGCCAGCAGCCCGGGGAGGGGGGGTAACTATGGCTACACCTTC
TRBV28,TRBD1,TRBJ1-2,NA,CASRAPSGTGAGYTF,TGTGCCAGCAGGGCGCCTTCCGGGACAGGGGCAGGCTACACCTTC
TRBV4-2,TRBD1,TRBJ2-7,NA,CASSQGTGKSSYEQYF,TGTGCCAGCAGCCAGGGGACAGGTAAGAGCTCCTACGAGCAGTACTTC
TRBV4-3,NA,TRBJ1-1,NA,CASSHGGGGTEAFF,TGCGCCAGCAGCCATGGCGGGGGCGGGACTGAAGCTTTCTTT
TRBV5-1,NA,TRBJ1-5,NA,CASSEEGHSNQPQHF,TGCGCCAGCAGCGAGGAAGGCCATAGCAATCAGCCCCAGCATTTT
TRBV10-2,NA,TRBJ1-4,NA,CASSGQGGEKLFF,TGCGCCAGCAGCGGTCAGGGAGGTGAAAAACTGTTTTTT
TRBV19,TRBD1,TRBJ1-5,NA,CASRNRDRVYQPQHF,TGTGCCAGTAGGAACCGGGACAGGGTCTATCAGCCCCAGCATTTT
TRBV10-3,NA,TRBJ1-2,NA,CATRDTDNYGYTF,TGTGCCACCCGGGACACTGATAACTATGGCTACACCTTC
TRBV18,NA,TRBJ1-2,NA,CASSPPDRSVYGYTF,TGTGCCAGCTCACCGCCCGACAGGTCGGTTTATGGCTACACCTTC
TRBV30,NA,TRBJ1-3,NA,CAWSIPGTLGNTIYF,TGTGCCTGGAGTATTCCCGGGACTCTTGGAAACACCATATATTTT
TRBV3-1/TRBV3-2,TRBD2,TRBJ2-3,NA,CASSRGGGDTQYF,TGTGCCAGCAGCCGGGGCGGGGGGGATACGCAGTATTTT
TRBV18,NA,TRBJ2-5,NA,CASSPLGREETQYF,TGTGCCAGCTCACCACTAGGCAGGGAAGAGACCCAGTACTTC
TRBV6-2/TRBV6-3,TRBD2,TRBJ2-2,NA,CASSLSGGDTGELFF,TGTGCCAGCAGCCTTAGCGGGGGGGACACCGGGGAGCTGTTTTTT
TRBV19,NA,TRBJ1-6,NA,CASTSGTRIDSPLHF,TGTGCCAGTACTTCAGGGACAAGAATTGATTCACCCCTCCACTTT
TRBV2,TRBD2,TRBJ2-3,once,CASSPGLAGGDTQYF,TGTGCCAGCAGCCCCGGACTAGCGGGGGGTGATACGCAGTATTTT
TRBV4-3,TRBD1,TRBJ1-2,NA,CASSPGTGNSNYGYTF,TGCGCCAGCAGCCCCGGGACAGGAAACTCTAACTATGGCTACACCTTC
TRBV7-3,NA,TRBJ1-1,NA,CASSTHTNTEAFF,TGTGCCAGCAGCACCCACACGAACACTGAAGCTTTCTTT
TRBV6-4,NA,TRBJ1-2,NA,CASSEEYGSLFAYTF,TGTGCCAGCAGTGAGGAGTATGGCAGCCTGTTTGCCTACACCTTC